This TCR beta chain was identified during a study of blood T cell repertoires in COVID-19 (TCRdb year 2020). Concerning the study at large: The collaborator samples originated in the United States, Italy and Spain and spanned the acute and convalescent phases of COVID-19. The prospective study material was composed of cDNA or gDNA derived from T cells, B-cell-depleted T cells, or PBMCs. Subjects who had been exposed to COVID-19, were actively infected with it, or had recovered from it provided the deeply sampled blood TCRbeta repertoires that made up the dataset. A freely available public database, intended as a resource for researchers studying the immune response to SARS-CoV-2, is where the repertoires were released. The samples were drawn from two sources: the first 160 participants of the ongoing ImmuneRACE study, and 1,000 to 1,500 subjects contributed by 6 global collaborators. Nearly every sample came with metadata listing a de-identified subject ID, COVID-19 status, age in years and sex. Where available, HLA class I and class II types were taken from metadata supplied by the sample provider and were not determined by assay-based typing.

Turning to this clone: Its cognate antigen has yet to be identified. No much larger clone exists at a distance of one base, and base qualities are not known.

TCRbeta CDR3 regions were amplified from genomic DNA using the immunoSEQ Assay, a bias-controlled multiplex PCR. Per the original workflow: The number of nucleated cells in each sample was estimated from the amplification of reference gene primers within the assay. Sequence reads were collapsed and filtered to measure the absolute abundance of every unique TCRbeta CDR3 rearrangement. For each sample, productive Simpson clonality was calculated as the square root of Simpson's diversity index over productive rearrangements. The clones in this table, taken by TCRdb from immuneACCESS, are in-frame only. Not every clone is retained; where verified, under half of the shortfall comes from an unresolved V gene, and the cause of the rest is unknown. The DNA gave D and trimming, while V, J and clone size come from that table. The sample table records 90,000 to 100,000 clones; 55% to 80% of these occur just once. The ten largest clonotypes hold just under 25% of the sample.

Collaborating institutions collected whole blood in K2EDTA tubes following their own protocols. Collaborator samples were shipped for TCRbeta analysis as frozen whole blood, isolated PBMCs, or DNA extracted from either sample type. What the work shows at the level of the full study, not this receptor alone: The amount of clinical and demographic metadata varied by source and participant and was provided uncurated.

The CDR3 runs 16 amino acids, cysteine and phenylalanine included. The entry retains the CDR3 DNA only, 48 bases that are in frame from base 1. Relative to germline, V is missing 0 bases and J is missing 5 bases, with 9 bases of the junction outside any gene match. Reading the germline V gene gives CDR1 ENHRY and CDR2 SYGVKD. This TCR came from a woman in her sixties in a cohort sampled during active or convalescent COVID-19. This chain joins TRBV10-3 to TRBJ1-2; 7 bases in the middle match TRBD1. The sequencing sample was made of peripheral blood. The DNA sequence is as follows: TGTGCCATCAGTGAGTCGGGGATAGGGGGCGAGTATGGCTACACCTTC. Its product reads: CAISESGIGGEYGYTF.